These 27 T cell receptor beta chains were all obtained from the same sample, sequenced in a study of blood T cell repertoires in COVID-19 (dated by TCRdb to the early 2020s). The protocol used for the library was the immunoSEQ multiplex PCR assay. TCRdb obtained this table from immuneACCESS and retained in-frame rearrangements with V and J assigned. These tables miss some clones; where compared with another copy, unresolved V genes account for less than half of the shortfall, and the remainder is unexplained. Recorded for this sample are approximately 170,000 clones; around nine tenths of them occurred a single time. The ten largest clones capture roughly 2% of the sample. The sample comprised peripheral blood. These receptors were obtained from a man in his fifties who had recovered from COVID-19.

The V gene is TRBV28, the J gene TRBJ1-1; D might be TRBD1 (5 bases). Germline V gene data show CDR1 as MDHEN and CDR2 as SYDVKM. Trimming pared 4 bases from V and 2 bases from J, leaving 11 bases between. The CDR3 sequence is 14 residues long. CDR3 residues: CASSSPGTNTEAFF. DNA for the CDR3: TGTGCCAGCAGTTCTCCCGGGACTAACACTGAAGCTTTCTTT.

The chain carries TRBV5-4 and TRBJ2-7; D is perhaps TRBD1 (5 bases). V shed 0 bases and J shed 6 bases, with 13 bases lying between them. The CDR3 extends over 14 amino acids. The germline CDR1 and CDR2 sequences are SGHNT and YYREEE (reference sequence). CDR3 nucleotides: TGTGCCAGCAGCTTGGAAAGGGGCATGAGCGAGCAGTACTTC. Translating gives CASSLERGMSEQYF.

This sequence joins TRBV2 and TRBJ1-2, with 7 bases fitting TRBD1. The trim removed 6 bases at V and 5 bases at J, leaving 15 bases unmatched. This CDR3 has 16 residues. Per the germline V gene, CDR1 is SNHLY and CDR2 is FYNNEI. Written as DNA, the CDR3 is TGTGCCAGCAGCGTAACAGGGGCCGCTACGTCTTATGGCTACACCTTC. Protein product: CASSVTGAATSYGYTF.

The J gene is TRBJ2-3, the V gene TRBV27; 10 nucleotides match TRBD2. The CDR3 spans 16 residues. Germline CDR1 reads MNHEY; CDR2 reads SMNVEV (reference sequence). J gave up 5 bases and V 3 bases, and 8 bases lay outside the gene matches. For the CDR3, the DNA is TGTGCCAGCAGTTTCCTACTAGCGGGATTAATAGATACGCAGTATTTT. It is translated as CASSFLLAGLIDTQYF.

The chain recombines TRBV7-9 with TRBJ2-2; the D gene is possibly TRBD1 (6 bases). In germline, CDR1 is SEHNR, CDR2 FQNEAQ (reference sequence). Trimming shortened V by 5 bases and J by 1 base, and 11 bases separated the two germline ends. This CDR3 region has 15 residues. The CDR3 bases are TGTGCCAGCAGCCCCACAGGGCTGAACACCGGGGAGCTGTTTTTT. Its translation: CASSPTGLNTGELFF.

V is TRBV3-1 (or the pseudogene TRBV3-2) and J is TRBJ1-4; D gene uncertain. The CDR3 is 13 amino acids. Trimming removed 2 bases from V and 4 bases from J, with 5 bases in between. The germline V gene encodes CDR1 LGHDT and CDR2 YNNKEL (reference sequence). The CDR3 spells CASSQTRNEKLFF. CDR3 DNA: TGTGCCAGCAGCCAAACGCGTAATGAAAAACTGTTTTTT.

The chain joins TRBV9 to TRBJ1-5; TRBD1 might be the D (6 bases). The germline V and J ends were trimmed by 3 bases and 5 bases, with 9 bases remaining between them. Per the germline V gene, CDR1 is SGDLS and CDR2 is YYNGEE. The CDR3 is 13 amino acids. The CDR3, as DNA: TGTGCCAGCAGCGCGGGACACGATCAGCCCCAGCATTTT. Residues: CASSAGHDQPQHF.

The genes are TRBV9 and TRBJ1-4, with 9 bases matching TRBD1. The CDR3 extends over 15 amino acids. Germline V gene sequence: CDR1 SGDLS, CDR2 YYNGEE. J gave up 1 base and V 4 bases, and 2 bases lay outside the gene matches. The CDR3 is CASSPGQGTNEKLFF. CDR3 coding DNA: TGTGCCAGCAGCCCGGGACAGGGAACTAATGAAAAACTGTTTTTT.

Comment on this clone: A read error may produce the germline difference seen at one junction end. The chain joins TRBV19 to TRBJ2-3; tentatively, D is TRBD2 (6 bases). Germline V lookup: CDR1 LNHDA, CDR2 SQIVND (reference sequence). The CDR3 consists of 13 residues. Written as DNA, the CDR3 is TGTGCCAGTAGGGAGGGAACCACAAATACGCAGTATTTT. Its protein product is CASREGTTNTQYF.

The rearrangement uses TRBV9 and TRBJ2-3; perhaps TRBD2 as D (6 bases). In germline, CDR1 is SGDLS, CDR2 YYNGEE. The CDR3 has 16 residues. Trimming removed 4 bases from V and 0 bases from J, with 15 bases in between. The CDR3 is CASSPGRWESTDTQYF. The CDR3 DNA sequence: TGTGCCAGCAGCCCAGGGAGGTGGGAGAGCACAGATACGCAGTATTTT.

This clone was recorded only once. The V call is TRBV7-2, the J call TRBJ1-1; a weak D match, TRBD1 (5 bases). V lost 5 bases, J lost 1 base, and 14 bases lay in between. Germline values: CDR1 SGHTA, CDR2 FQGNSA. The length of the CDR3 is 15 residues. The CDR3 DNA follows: TGTGCCAGCAGCCCCCCGGGACTGAGGAACACTGAAGCTTTCTTT. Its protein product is CASSPPGLRNTEAFF.

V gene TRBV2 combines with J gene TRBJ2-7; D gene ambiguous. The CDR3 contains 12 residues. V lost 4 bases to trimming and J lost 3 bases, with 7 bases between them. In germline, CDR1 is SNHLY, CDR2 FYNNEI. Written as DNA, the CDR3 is TGTGCCAGCAGTGGCCTGAGCTACGAGCAGTACTTC. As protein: CASSGLSYEQYF.

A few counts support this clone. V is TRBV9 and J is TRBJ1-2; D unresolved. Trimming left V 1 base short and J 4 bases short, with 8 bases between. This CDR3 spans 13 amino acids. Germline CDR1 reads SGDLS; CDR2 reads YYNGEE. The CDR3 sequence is CASSVRGSYGYTF. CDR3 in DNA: TGTGCCAGCAGCGTACGGGGATCCTATGGCTACACCTTC. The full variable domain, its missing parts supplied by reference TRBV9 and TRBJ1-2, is DSGVTQTPKHLITATGQRVTLRCSPRSGDLSVYWYQQSLDQGLQFLIQYYNGEERAKGNILERFSAQQFPDLHSELNLSSLELGDSALYFCASSVRGSYGYTFGSGTRLTVV.

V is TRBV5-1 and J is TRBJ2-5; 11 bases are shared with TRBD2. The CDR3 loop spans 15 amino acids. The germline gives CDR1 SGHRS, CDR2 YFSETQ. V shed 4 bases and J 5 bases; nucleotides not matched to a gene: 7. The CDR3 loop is CASSLTSGRGETQYF. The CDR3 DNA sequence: TGCGCCAGCAGCCTTACTAGCGGGAGAGGGGAGACCCAGTACTTC. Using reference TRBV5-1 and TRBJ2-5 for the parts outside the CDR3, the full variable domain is KAGVTQTPRYLIKTRGQQVTLSCSPISGHRSVSWYQQTPGQGLQFLFEYFSETQRNKGNFPGRFSGRQFSNSRSEMNVSTLELGDSALYLCASSLTSGRGETQYFGPGTRLLVL.

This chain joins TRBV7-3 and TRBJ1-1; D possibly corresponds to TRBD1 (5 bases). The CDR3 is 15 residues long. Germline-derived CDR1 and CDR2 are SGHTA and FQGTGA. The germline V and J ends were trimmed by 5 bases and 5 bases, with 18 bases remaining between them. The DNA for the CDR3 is TGTGCCAGCAGCGTTAGCCAGGGCCTCGGGACTGAAGCTTTCTTT. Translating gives CASSVSQGLGTEAFF.

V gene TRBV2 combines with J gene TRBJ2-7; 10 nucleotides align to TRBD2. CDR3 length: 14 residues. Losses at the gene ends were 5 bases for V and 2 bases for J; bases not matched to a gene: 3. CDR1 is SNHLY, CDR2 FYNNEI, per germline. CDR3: CASSRTSGAYEQYF. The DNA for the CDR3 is TGTGCCAGCAGTAGGACTAGCGGCGCCTACGAGCAGTACTTC.

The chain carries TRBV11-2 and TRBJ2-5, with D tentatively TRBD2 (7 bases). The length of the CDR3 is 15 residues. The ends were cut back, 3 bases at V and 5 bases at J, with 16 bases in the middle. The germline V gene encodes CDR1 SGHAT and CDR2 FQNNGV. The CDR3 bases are TGTGCCAGCAGCTTTTGGGCGGGGGCGCGGGAGACCCAGTACTTC. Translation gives CASSFWAGARETQYF. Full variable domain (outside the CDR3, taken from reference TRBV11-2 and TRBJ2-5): EAGVAQSPRYKIIEKRQSVAFWCNPISGHATLYWYQQILGQGPKLLIQFQNNGVVDDSQLPKDRFSAERLKGVDSTLKIQPAKLEDSAVYLCASSFWAGARETQYFGPGTRLLVL.

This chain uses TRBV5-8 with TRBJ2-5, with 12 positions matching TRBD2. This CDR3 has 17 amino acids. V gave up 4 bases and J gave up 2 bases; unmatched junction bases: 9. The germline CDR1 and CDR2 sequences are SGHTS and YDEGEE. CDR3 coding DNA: TGTGCCAGCAGCGTTTACCTCGGACTAGCGGGACAAGAGACCCAGTACTTC. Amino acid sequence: CASSVYLGLAGQETQYF.

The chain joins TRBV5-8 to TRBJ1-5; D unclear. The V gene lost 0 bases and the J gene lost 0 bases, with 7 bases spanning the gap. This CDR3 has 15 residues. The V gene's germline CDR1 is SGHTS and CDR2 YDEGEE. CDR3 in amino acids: CASSLVDSSNQPQHF. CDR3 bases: TGTGCCAGCAGCTTGGTTGATAGTAGCAATCAGCCCCAGCATTTT.

The CDR3 DNA reads as TGTGCCAGCCGGAGGCAGGGGGAGTCCCTCTCCTACGAGCAGTACTTC. Translating it yields CASRRQGESLSYEQYF. J is TRBJ2-7 and V is TRBV7-2; TRBD1 aligns across 7 bases. V was pared by 8 bases and J by 0 bases, with 13 bases of the junction left unmatched. Germline lookup yields CDR1 SGHTA and CDR2 FQGNSA. CDR3 size: 16 residues.

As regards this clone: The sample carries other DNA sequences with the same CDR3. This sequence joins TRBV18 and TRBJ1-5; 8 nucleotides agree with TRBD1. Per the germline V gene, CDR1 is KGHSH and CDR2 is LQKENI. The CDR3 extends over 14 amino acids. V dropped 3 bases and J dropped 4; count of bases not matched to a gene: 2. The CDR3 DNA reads TGTGCCAGCTCACCTGGACAGGGAAATCAGCCCCAGCATTTT. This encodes CASSPGQGNQPQHF.

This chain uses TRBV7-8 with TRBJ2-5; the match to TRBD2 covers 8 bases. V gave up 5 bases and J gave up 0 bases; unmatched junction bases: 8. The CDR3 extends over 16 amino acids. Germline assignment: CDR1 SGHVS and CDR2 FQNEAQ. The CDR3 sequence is CASSQLGGGYQETQYF. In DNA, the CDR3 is TGTGCCAGCAGCCAACTGGGCGGGGGGTACCAAGAGACCCAGTACTTC.

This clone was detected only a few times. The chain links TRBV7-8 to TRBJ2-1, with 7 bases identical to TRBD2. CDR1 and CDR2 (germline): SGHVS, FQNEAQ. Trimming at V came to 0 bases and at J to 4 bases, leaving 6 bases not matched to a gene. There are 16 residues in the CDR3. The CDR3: CASSLAWASGYNEQFF. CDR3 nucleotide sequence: TGTGCCAGCAGCTTAGCGTGGGCTAGCGGTTACAATGAGCAGTTCTTC.

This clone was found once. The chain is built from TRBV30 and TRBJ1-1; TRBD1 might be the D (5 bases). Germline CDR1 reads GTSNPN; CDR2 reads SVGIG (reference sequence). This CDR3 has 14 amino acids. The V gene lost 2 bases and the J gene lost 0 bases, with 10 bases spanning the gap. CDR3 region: CAWSLGRMNTEAFF. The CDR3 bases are TGTGCCTGGAGTCTGGGGCGGATGAACACTGAAGCTTTCTTT.

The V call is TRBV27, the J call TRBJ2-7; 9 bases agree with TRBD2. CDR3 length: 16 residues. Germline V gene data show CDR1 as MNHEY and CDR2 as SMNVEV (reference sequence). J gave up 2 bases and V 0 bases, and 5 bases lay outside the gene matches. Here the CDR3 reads CASSLSARGGTYEQYF. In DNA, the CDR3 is TGTGCCAGCAGTTTATCGGCGCGGGGGGGTACCTACGAGCAGTACTTC.

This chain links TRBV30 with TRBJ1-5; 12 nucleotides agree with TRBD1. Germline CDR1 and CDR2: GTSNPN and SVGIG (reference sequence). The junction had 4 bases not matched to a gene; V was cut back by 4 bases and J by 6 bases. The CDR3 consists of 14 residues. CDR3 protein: CAWTGTGGFQPQHF. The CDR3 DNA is TGTGCCTGGACCGGGACAGGGGGCTTTCAGCCCCAGCATTTT. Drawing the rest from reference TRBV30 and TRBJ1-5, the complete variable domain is SQTIHQWPATLVQPVGSPLSLECTVEGTSNPNLYWYRQAAGRGLQLLFYSVGIGQISSEVPQNLSASRPQDRQFILSSKKLLLSDSGFYLCAWTGTGGFQPQHFGDGTRLSIL.

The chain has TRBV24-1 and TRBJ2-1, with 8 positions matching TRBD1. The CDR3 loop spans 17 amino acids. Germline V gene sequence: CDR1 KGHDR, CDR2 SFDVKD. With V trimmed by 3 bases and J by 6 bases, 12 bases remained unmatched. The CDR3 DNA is TGTGCCACCAGTGATACCGGGACAGGTCTTTTTGGCAATGAGCAGTTCTTC. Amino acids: CATSDTGTGLFGNEQFF.